This TCR beta chain was sequenced during a study of T cell repertoires in cytomegalovirus infection. As for the study in general: The public TCR beta signatures pointed to both CMV infection and matching HLA type.

This clonotype came up many times. CDR1 MNHEY and CDR2 SVGAGI come from the germline V gene. The CDR3 consists of 13 residues. The J segment lost 5 bases and the V segment lost 10 bases, leaving 8 bases of the junction unmatched. MiXCR, run by TCRdb on the reads, gives a single entry per CDR3 protein. The repertoire has 150,000 to 200,000 distinct CDR3 sequences, roughly a fifth of them found once; the top ten carry 2.5% to 3%. The sequenced sample was PBMCs. The sequence was obtained from a human donor in good health (CMV status not recorded). Some clones in this sample may be carry-over from other donors' samples. J is TRBJ1-1 and V is TRBV6-5; 9 bases align to TRBD1. CDR3: CATRQGDRTEAFF. The CDR3 nucleotides are TGTGCCACCCGACAGGGGGATCGGACTGAAGCTTTCTTT.